These 30 T cell receptor beta chains came from one sample sequenced in a study of cytotoxic CD8 clonotypes in ibrutinib-treated CLL. Profiling relied on immunoSEQ multiplex PCR, and the TCRdb table lists in-frame clones only, not all of them. Among about 40,000 clones listed, 65% to 70% were seen once. The source material was PBMCs, sampled at disease progression, from a patient treated with ibrutinib. The receptors stem from a human donor with chronic lymphocytic leukemia.

The chain employs TRBV4-3 and TRBJ1-5; tentatively, D is TRBD1 (5 bases). Trimming cost V 0 bases and J 9 bases, with 15 bases left between them. The length of the CDR3 is 15 residues. CDR1 and CDR2 from the germline V gene are LGHNA and YSLEER. CDR3 amino acids: CASSQEAGRFVPQHF. For the CDR3, the DNA is TGCGCCAGCAGCCAAGAGGCAGGGCGGTTTGTGCCCCAGCATTTT.

The rearrangement joins TRBV11-3 to TRBJ2-5; 11 bases are shared with TRBD2. CDR3 size: 17 residues. Germline CDR1 and CDR2: SGHNT and YENEEA. The trim removed 3 bases at V and 1 base at J, leaving 7 bases unmatched. The CDR3 sequence: CASSLGTLAGGQETQYF. The CDR3 nucleotides read TGTGCCAGCAGCTTGGGAACCCTAGCGGGAGGCCAAGAGACCCAGTACTTC.

CDR3 sequence: CASSPPKSSYNEQFF. CDR3 nucleotide sequence: TGCGCCTCCTCCCCCCCGAAGAGCTCCTACAATGAGCAGTTCTTC. The chain recombines TRBV5-1 with TRBJ2-1; D gene ambiguous. From germline, CDR1 is SGHRS and CDR2 YFSETQ. V was clipped by 10 bases and J by 0 bases, with 17 bases between them. The CDR3 extends over 15 amino acids.

This clone was found a few times. The rearrangement uses TRBV5-1 and TRBJ1-2, with D perhaps matching TRBD1 (6 bases). Trimming pared 0 bases from V and 0 bases from J, leaving 18 bases between. This CDR3 region has 18 residues. Germline V gene data show CDR1 as SGHRS and CDR2 as YFSETQ. The chain's CDR3 is CASSLELGAGLSNYGYTF. CDR3 nucleotides: TGCGCCAGCAGCTTGGAACTGGGGGCAGGCCTGTCTAACTATGGCTACACCTTC.

This chain links TRBV7-8 with TRBJ1-5; tentative D call: TRBD1 (5 bases). Germline loops: CDR1 SGHVS, CDR2 FQNEAQ. The CDR3 spans 17 residues. Trimming removed 3 bases from V and 0 bases from J, with 15 bases in between. Here the CDR3 DNA reads TGTGCCAGCAGCTTGAGGGGAGGAGTTTATAGCAATCAGCCCCAGCATTTT. Its translation is CASSLRGGVYSNQPQHF.

This clone has just one count. The gene calls are TRBV7-2 and TRBJ2-1, with D uncertain. Trimming left V 5 bases short and J 0 bases short, with 17 bases between. The CDR3 totals 17 residues. CDR1 SGHTA and CDR2 FQGNSA come from the germline V gene. This CDR3 is CASSRKVTATSYNEQFF. As DNA, the CDR3 is TGTGCCAGCAGCCGAAAGGTAACGGCTACCTCCTACAATGAGCAGTTCTTC.

This clone turned up a few times. V and J are TRBV27 and TRBJ2-3; 14 positions match TRBD2. This CDR3 region has 14 residues. Trimming removed 6 bases from V and 8 bases from J; junction bases left unmatched: 4. CDR1 and CDR2 (germline): MNHEY, SMNVEV (reference sequence). CDR3 region: CASSGTSGRGTQYF. The CDR3 DNA reads TGTGCCAGCAGCGGGACTAGCGGGAGAGGTACGCAGTATTTT.

The chain employs TRBV15 and TRBJ2-7; TRBD1 matches 7 bases. Germline V gene data show CDR1 as LNHNV and CDR2 as YYDKDF (reference sequence). After removal of 2 bases from V and 7 bases from J, the junction contained 14 bases not matched to a gene. The CDR3 consists of 16 residues. The CDR3 DNA follows: TGTGCCACCAGCAGACCGACAGGGCAACCGATCGTGGAGCAGTACTTC. It encodes CATSRPTGQPIVEQYF. Filled out from reference TRBV15 and TRBJ2-7, the complete variable domain reads DAMVIQNPRYQVTQFGKPVTLSCSQTLNHNVMYWYQQKSSQAPKLLFHYYDKDFNNEADTPDNFQSRRPNTSFCFLDIRSPGLGDTAMYLCATSRPTGQPIVEQYFGPGTRLTVT.

This rearrangement joins TRBV7-2 to TRBJ2-1; a possible D gene is TRBD2 (6 bases). The CDR3 is 14 amino acids. Germline V CDR1 and CDR2: SGHTA, FQGNSA. The V end was cut by 2 bases, the J end by 6 bases, with 11 bases between. CDR3 loop: CASSLSPSVNEQFF. The CDR3, as DNA: TGTGCCAGCAGCTTATCTCCTAGCGTCAATGAGCAGTTCTTC.

This clone showed up just once. The V call is TRBV9, the J call TRBJ1-2; D not resolved. Trimming shortened V by 6 bases and J by 1 base, and 10 bases separated the two germline ends. Germline V CDR1 and CDR2: SGDLS, YYNGEE. The CDR3 extends over 13 amino acids. CDR3 in DNA: TGTGCCAGCAATTGGGGAATTAACTATGGCTACACCTTC. As protein: CASNWGINYGYTF.

The chain uses TRBV7-8 and TRBJ2-1, with 11 nucleotides matching TRBD2. This CDR3 contains 15 residues. V trimming: 0 bases; J trimming: 7 bases; junction bases outside the gene matches: 2. The germline V gene has CDR1 SGHVS and CDR2 FQNEAQ. The CDR3 is CASSLARTSGNEQFF. The CDR3, as DNA: TGTGCCAGCAGCTTAGCGAGGACTAGCGGGAATGAGCAGTTCTTC.

The rearrangement joins TRBV5-4 to TRBJ2-1; maybe TRBD2 (6 bases). The V gene's germline CDR1 is SGHNT and CDR2 YYREEE (reference sequence). Deletions cut 0 bases from V and 5 bases from J, with 12 bases between. The CDR3 has 15 residues. The CDR3 DNA follows: TGTGCCAGCAGCTTGGTCGGAGGGCCCCACAATGAGCAGTTCTTC. Protein sequence: CASSLVGGPHNEQFF.

V is TRBV6-5 and J is TRBJ1-2, with 7 bases matching TRBD1. CDR1 MNHEY and CDR2 SVGAGI come from the germline V gene. The length of the CDR3 is 14 residues. Losses at the gene ends were 5 bases for V and 2 bases for J; bases not matched to a gene: 5. In nucleotides, the CDR3 is TGTGCCAGCAGTAACAGGGGAAGAAACTATGGCTACACCTTC. Translation gives CASSNRGRNYGYTF.

The CDR3 sequence: CAINGQGSGNTEAFF. In DNA, the CDR3 is TGTGCCATCAATGGACAGGGGAGCGGGAACACTGAAGCTTTCTTT. This chain joins TRBV10-3 and TRBJ1-1; 9 positions match TRBD1. Trimming removed 7 bases from V and 1 base from J; junction bases left unmatched: 7. From germline, CDR1 is ENHRY and CDR2 SYGVKD. CDR3 length equals 15 residues.

The rearrangement joins TRBV9 to TRBJ2-5; D is unresolved. The CDR3 length is 15 residues. Germline CDR1 is SGDLS and CDR2 is YYNGEE. V gave up 0 bases and J gave up 2 bases, with 11 bases separating them. Here the CDR3 DNA reads TGTGCCAGCAGCGTAGGTGTTTCCGGGCAAGAGACCCAGTACTTC. Protein sequence: CASSVGVSGQETQYF.

This clone was counted at least ten times. The chain is built from TRBV7-2 and TRBJ2-3; 8 bases agree with TRBD1. V was pared by 1 base and J by 4 bases, with 4 bases of the junction left unmatched. CDR3 length: 15 residues. Germline CDR1 is SGHTA and CDR2 is FQGNSA. The CDR3 region is CASSLVWDRSDTQYF. CDR3 in DNA: TGTGCCAGCAGCTTAGTATGGGACAGGTCAGATACGCAGTATTTT.

The J gene is TRBJ2-2, the V gene TRBV7-8; D is possibly TRBD1 (6 bases). V lost 1 base to trimming and J lost 3 bases, with 12 bases between them. The V gene's germline CDR1 is SGHVS and CDR2 FQNEAQ. The CDR3 is made up of 16 amino acids. The CDR3 protein is CASSLGTAGYTGELFF. In DNA, the CDR3 is TGTGCCAGCAGCTTAGGGACAGCAGGTTACACCGGGGAGCTGTTTTTT.

This clone is termed medium-sized. The V gene is TRBV27, the J gene TRBJ2-1; TRBD2 matches at 8 bases. The CDR3 extends over 15 amino acids. The germline V gene has CDR1 MNHEY and CDR2 SMNVEV (reference sequence). Trimming at V came to 3 bases and at J to 7 bases, leaving 8 bases not matched to a gene. The CDR3 sequence is CASSLEGTRVNEQFF. The CDR3 nucleotides read TGTGCCAGCAGTTTGGAAGGGACTAGGGTGAATGAGCAGTTCTTC.

The rearrangement links TRBV27 to TRBJ2-7; tentatively, D is TRBD2 (5 bases). V lost 5 bases, J lost 7 bases, and 12 bases lay in between. CDR3 length equals 12 residues. The germline CDR1 and CDR2 sequences are MNHEY and SMNVEV (reference sequence). CDR3 loop: CASSPSGVEQYF. The CDR3 nucleotides are TGTGCCAGCAGTCCGTCCGGGGTGGAGCAGTACTTC.

This rearrangement joins TRBV13 to TRBJ1-3; D is perhaps TRBD1 (5 bases). The CDR3 loop spans 15 amino acids. CDR1 and CDR2 from the germline V gene are PRHDT and FYEKMQ (reference sequence). The V and J ends lost 3 bases and 3 bases respectively, with 12 bases between them. This CDR3 is CASSLEWGFGNTIYF. The CDR3 DNA reads TGTGCCAGCAGCTTGGAGTGGGGCTTTGGAAACACCATATATTTT.

The CDR3 DNA reads TGTGCCAGCAGCCCCGGACAGACAATAGCCAAAAACATTCAGTACTTC. Translation gives CASSPGQTIAKNIQYF. This chain uses TRBV7-8 with TRBJ2-4, with TRBD1 as a possible D gene (6 bases). Germline V gene data show CDR1 as SGHVS and CDR2 as FQNEAQ. The CDR3 spans 16 residues. V was shortened by 5 bases and J by 0 bases, with 14 bases between the two germline ends.

This CDR3 is CASSPGGGGTDTQYF. The CDR3 bases are TGCGCCAGCAGCCCAGGGGGAGGCGGCACAGATACGCAGTATTTT. The V call is TRBV4-1, the J call TRBJ2-3; a possible D gene is TRBD1 (7 bases). The CDR3 is made up of 15 amino acids. CDR1 is MGHRA, CDR2 YSYEKL, per germline. Trimming took off 4 bases at V and 1 base at J, with 12 bases between the two ends.

This sequence joins TRBV5-1 and TRBJ2-7; 7 bases are shared with TRBD1. V lost 3 bases and J lost 5; bases outside the gene matches: 8. The CDR3 extends over 14 amino acids. Germline values: CDR1 SGHRS, CDR2 YFSETQ. The CDR3: CASSSGGSGNEQYF. Here the CDR3 DNA reads TGCGCCAGCAGCTCAGGGGGTAGTGGCAACGAGCAGTACTTC.

This clone was seen a handful of times. This rearrangement joins TRBV4-3 to TRBJ1-2, with 10 positions matching TRBD1. The germline V gene encodes CDR1 LGHNA and CDR2 YSLEER. With V trimmed by 4 bases and J by 6 bases, 5 bases remained unmatched. The CDR3 length is 14 residues. The CDR3 loop reads CASSLGTGEDGYTF. CDR3 sequence (DNA): TGCGCCAGCAGCCTCGGGACAGGGGAAGATGGCTACACCTTC.

V and J are TRBV6-5 and TRBJ2-7, with D perhaps matching TRBD2 (5 bases). The CDR3 is 14 amino acids. Germline lookup yields CDR1 MNHEY and CDR2 SVGAGI. The V end lost 4 bases, the J end lost 3 bases, and 13 bases lay between the germline ends. This CDR3 is CASSLDYKDYEQYF. The CDR3 bases are TGTGCCAGCAGTTTAGACTACAAGGACTACGAGCAGTACTTC.

The chain employs TRBV29-1 and TRBJ1-2; 7 bases match TRBD1. The CDR3 totals 13 residues. Germline CDR1 SQVTM, CDR2 ANQGSEA. The junction had 4 bases not matched to a gene; V was cut back by 4 bases and J by 2 bases. CDR3 sequence (DNA): TGCAGCGTTGTATTGGGACAGAACTATGGCTACACCTTC. It codes for CSVVLGQNYGYTF.

The chain carries TRBV5-1 and TRBJ2-5; the match to TRBD1 covers 7 bases. V lost 0 bases to trimming and J lost 5 bases; unmatched junction nucleotides: 7. The germline gives CDR1 SGHRS, CDR2 YFSETQ. The CDR3 sequence is 15 residues long. CDR3 in amino acids: CASSLADRESETQYF. DNA of the CDR3: TGCGCCAGCAGCTTGGCCGACAGGGAATCCGAGACCCAGTACTTC.

V and J are TRBV27 and TRBJ2-1, with 11 positions matching TRBD1. The V segment lost 5 bases and the J segment 6 bases; nucleotides outside the gene matches: 3. The CDR3 has 14 amino acids. Germline V gene lookup returns CDR1 MNHEY and CDR2 SMNVEV (reference sequence). The CDR3 DNA reads as TGTGCCAGCAGTGAAGGGACAGGGGGCAATGAGCAGTTCTTC. Its protein is CASSEGTGGNEQFF.

DNA of the CDR3: TGTGCCAGCAGCTTGGCCGTAGGAGTGAACACTGAAGCTTTCTTT. As protein: CASSLAVGVNTEAFF. The V gene is TRBV5-5, the J gene TRBJ1-1; no definite D call. Germline assignment: CDR1 SGHKS and CDR2 YYEKEE (reference sequence). Trimming took off 0 bases at V and 0 bases at J, with 9 bases between the two ends. This CDR3 is 15 amino acids long.

V gene TRBV25-1 combines with J gene TRBJ2-5; 9 bases are a match to TRBD1. The CDR3 is 13 amino acids. With V trimmed by 6 bases and J by 5 bases, 4 bases remained unmatched. CDR1 is MGHDK and CDR2 is SYGVNS in the germline V gene. The CDR3 protein is CASSGTGRETQYF. In nucleotides, the CDR3 is TGTGCCAGCAGCGGGACAGGGCGTGAGACCCAGTACTTC.